These 4 T cell receptor beta chains came from one sample sequenced in a study of vaccination and CD4 T cells after COVID-19. Noted time point: late sampling 161 to 241 days after vaccination in a few convalescent patients. Treatment defined: approximately nine-day PBMC culture with coronavirus spike peptide pools or control peptides (ViraFEST assay). Researchers used the Oncomine TCR Beta short-read assay to sequence DNA from cultured CD4+ T cells. MiXCR, run by TCRdb on the PCR reads, gives a single entry per CDR3 protein. The sample carries 20,000 to 25,000 distinct CDR3 sequences, roughly 44% recorded once. These receptors have no known antigen. This specimen consisted of CD4+ T cells from blood, cultured in vitro, obtained about 7 months after SARS-CoV-2 vaccination. The receptors originated from a human donor who had recovered from COVID-19.

This chain uses TRBV7-6 with TRBJ1-1, with D maybe TRBD1 (5 bases). CDR3 length equals 13 residues. Germline loops: CDR1 SGHVS, CDR2 FNYEAQ. V lost 4 bases and J 1 base, leaving 7 bases between the germline ends. CDR3 DNA sequence: TGTGCCAGCAGCTCGGGACCGAACACTGAAGCTTTCTTT. Its translation is CASSSGPNTEAFF.

The chain is built from TRBV20-1 and TRBJ1-3, with TRBD1 identical over 7 bases. V was pared by 6 bases and J by 0 bases, with 5 bases of the junction left unmatched. Germline V gives CDR1 DFQATT, CDR2 SNEGSKA (reference sequence). The CDR3 runs 14 residues. CDR3 sequence reads: CSATQGVSGNTIYF. CDR3 DNA: TGCAGTGCCACCCAGGGGGTCTCTGGAAACACCATATATTTT.

This clonotype was observed a single time. V and J are TRBV28 and TRBJ1-1, with D uncertain. Germline V gives CDR1 MDHEN, CDR2 SYDVKM. CDR3 length equals 14 residues. Trimming pared 5 bases from V and 0 bases from J, leaving 10 bases between. This chain's CDR3 is CASSGGTMNTEAFF. CDR3 nucleotide sequence: TGTGCCAGCAGTGGCGGAACCATGAACACTGAAGCTTTCTTT.

This chain joins TRBV7-8 and TRBJ2-7, with D tentatively TRBD2 (5 bases). Germline CDR1 is SGHVS and CDR2 is FQNEAQ. This CDR3 comprises 14 residues. The V end lost 4 bases, the J end lost 2 bases, and 12 bases lay between the germline ends. The CDR3: CASSSRAAAYEQYF. The CDR3 region has the DNA TGTGCCAGCAGCTCGAGGGCGGCTGCCTACGAGCAGTACTTC.